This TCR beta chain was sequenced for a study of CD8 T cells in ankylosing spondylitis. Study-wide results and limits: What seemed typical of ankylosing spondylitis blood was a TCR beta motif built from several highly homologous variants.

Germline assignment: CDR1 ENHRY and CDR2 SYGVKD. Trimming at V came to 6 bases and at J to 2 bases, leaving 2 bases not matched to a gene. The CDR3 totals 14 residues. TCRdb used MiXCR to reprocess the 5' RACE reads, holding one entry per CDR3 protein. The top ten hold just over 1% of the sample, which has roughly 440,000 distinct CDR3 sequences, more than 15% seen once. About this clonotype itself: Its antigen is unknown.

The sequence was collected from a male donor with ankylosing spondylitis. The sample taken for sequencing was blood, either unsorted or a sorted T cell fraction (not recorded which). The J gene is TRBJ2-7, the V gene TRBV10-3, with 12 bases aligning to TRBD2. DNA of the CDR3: TGTGCCATCAGCCCTAGCGGGAGGGCCTACGAGCAGTACTTC. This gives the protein CAISPSGRAYEQYF.